Below, 12 T cell receptor beta chains from the same sample are listed, as sequenced in a study of cytomegalovirus exposure and HLA in healthy donors. TCRdb's copy holds only in-frame clones and misses some; the assay was immunoSEQ multiplex PCR. The table shows under 250,000 clones, with around 86% occurring only once. The sequenced sample consisted of PBMCs. The receptors were gathered from a woman aged 18-29 years in good health and CMV-seropositive.

V usage is TRBV11-2 and J usage is TRBJ2-7, with D hard to call. V lost 5 bases and J lost 3, with 5 bases in between. This CDR3 region has 11 residues. CDR1 is SGHAT, CDR2 FQNNGV, per germline. CDR3 DNA: TGTGCCAGCAGCCCCCACTACGAGCAGTACTTC. It yields the protein CASSPHYEQYF.

This clone was seen only once. V gene TRBV14 combines with J gene TRBJ2-7; a weak D match, TRBD1 (6 bases). The V gene's germline CDR1 is SGHDN and CDR2 FVKESK. V lost 2 bases and J lost 7, with 12 bases in between. The CDR3 covers 13 residues. CDR3 protein: CASSQFKGDEQYF. The CDR3, as DNA: TGTGCCAGCAGCCAATTTAAGGGGGATGAGCAGTACTTC.

The chain combines TRBV28 with TRBJ2-3; D gene ambiguous. CDR3 size: 14 residues. The germline gives CDR1 MDHEN, CDR2 SYDVKM. The germline V and J ends were trimmed by 4 bases and 0 bases, with 8 bases remaining between them. This chain's CDR3 is CASSSSGSTDTQYF. The CDR3 bases are TGTGCCAGCAGTTCGTCCGGGAGCACAGATACGCAGTATTTT.

This clone occurred a few times. The chain has TRBV28 and TRBJ2-7; 7 bases are a match to TRBD1. The V segment lost 9 bases and the J segment 1 base; nucleotides outside the gene matches: 6. CDR1 and CDR2 from the germline V gene are MDHEN and SYDVKM. This CDR3 is built from 13 residues. CDR3 in amino acids: CASQTGRSYEQYF. The CDR3 nucleotides are TGTGCCAGTCAGACAGGGAGATCCTACGAGCAGTACTTC.

The rearrangement uses TRBV6-5 and TRBJ1-1; D unresolved. Germline V gives CDR1 MNHEY, CDR2 SVGAGI. This CDR3 spans 13 amino acids. V was clipped by 6 bases and J by 1 base, with 9 bases between them. This chain's CDR3 is CASSKRRNTEAFF. The CDR3 DNA follows: TGTGCCAGCAGCAAAAGGAGGAACACTGAAGCTTTCTTT.

This clone was seen just once. The V and J genes are TRBV15 and TRBJ1-2; D unresolved. V shed 1 base and J shed 2 bases, with 5 bases lying between them. CDR1 is LNHNV and CDR2 is YYDKDF in the germline V gene (reference sequence). The CDR3 has 13 residues. CDR3 nucleotides: TGTGCCACCAGCAGAGGTCAGAACTATGGCTACACCTTC. It is translated as CATSRGQNYGYTF. The full variable domain, with the rest looked up from reference TRBV15 and TRBJ1-2, is DAMVIQNPRYQVTQFGKPVTLSCSQTLNHNVMYWYQQKSSQAPKLLFHYYDKDFNNEADTPDNFQSRRPNTSFCFLDIRSPGLGDTAMYLCATSRGQNYGYTFGSGTRLTVV.

This clone has just one count. The chain uses TRBV11-2 and TRBJ2-7; D gene unclear. V lost 1 base, J lost 6 bases, and 10 bases lay in between. There are 13 residues in the CDR3. Per the germline V gene, CDR1 is SGHAT and CDR2 is FQNNGV. CDR3 region: CASSLVARREQYF. Written as DNA, the CDR3 is TGTGCCAGCAGCTTAGTTGCCAGGCGCGAGCAGTACTTC.

The chain couples TRBV27 to TRBJ2-5; maybe TRBD2 (6 bases). Germline V gene lookup returns CDR1 MNHEY and CDR2 SMNVEV (reference sequence). The CDR3 is made up of 17 amino acids. The ends were cut back, 5 bases at V and 6 bases at J, with 25 bases in the middle. In DNA form, the CDR3 reads TGTGCCAGCAGTATACTATCTCCTCCGGGACTCGGAAAGACCCAGTACTTC. This codes for CASSILSPPGLGKTQYF.

This sequence joins TRBV15 and TRBJ1-1; perhaps TRBD1 as D (6 bases). The CDR3 sequence is 17 residues long. V lost 1 base and J 0 bases, leaving 15 bases between the germline ends. The germline gives CDR1 LNHNV, CDR2 YYDKDF (reference sequence). CDR3 bases: TGTGCCACCAGCAGAGTCTGGGGGGGCTCTATGAACACTGAAGCTTTCTTT. Amino acid sequence: CATSRVWGGSMNTEAFF.

There are many counts of this clone. V and J are TRBV4-1 and TRBJ2-2, with TRBD2 identical over 8 bases. V gave up 3 bases and J gave up 7 bases; unmatched junction bases: 13. CDR1 is MGHRA and CDR2 is YSYEKL in the germline V gene. This CDR3 region has 17 residues. CDR3 protein: CASSQAVGGALIGELFF. CDR3 sequence (DNA): TGCGCCAGCAGCCAGGCGGTCGGGGGGGCCTTGATCGGGGAGCTGTTTTTT.

The V call is TRBV7-2, the J call TRBJ2-2, with 7 bases lining up with TRBD1. Per germline, CDR1 SGHTA and CDR2 FQGNSA. The J segment lost 8 bases and the V segment lost 1 base, leaving 10 bases of the junction unmatched. The CDR3 totals 16 residues. This chain's CDR3 is CASSLGRGSPPGELFF. DNA of the CDR3: TGTGCCAGCAGCTTAGGCAGGGGGTCCCCACCAGGGGAGCTGTTTTTT.

The chain has TRBV7-9 and TRBJ2-5; 9 nucleotides match TRBD2. Germline trimming cut 0 bases from V and 4 bases from J; bases unmatched to any gene: 9. The V gene's germline CDR1 is SEHNR and CDR2 FQNEAQ (reference sequence). The CDR3 loop spans 17 amino acids. CDR3 region: CASSLAPGGLAGETQYF. The CDR3, as DNA: TGTGCCAGCAGCTTAGCCCCGGGGGGACTAGCAGGAGAGACCCAGTACTTC.